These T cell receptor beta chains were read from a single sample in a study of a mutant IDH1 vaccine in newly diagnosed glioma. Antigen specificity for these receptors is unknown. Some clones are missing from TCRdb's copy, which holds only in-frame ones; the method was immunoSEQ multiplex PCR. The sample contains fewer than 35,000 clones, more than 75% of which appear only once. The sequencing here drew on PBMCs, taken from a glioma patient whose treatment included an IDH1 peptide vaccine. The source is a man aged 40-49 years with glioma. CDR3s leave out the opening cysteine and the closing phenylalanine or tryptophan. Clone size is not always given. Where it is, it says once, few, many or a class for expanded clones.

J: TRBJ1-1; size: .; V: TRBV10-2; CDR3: ASSHRTENTEAF
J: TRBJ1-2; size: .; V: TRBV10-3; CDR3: AISGTNYGYT
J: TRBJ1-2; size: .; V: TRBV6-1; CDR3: ASTLRGDGYT
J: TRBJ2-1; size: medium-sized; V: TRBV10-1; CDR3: ASSGRSKGSYNEQF
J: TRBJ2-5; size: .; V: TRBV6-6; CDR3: ASADRKQETQY
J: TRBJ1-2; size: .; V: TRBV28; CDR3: ASSLMTYPNYGYT
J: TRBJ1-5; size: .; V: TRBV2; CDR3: ASRSGTGAGPQH
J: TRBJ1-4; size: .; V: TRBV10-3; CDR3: AVGSSNEKLF
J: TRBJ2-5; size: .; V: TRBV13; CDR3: ASSSWTGETQY
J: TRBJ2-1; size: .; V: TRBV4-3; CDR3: ASSLNYEQF
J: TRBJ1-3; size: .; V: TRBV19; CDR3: ASSLQGGPGNTIY
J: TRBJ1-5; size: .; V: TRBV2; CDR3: ASTEGVSHPQH
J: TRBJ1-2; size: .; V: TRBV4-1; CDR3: ASSQVSVGFDYGYT
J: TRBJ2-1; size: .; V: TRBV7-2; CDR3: ASSPDSGPPFNEQF
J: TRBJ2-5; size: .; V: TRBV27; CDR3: ASKRDVGTETQY
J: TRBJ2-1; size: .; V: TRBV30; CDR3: ACPQRGDHNEQF
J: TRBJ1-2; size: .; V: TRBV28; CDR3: ASSSATGGIYGYT
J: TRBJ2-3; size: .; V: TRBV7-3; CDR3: ASSSGPEAGGPSRDTQY
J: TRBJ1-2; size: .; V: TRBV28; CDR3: ASRMTAYGYT
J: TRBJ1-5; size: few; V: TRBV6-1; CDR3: AISLGGQPQH
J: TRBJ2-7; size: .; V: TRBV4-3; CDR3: ASSRDRGNYEQY
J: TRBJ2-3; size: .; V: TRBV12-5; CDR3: ASAPGVRTDTQY
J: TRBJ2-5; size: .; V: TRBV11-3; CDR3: ASSFRTSGAQETQY
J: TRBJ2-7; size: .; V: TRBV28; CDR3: ASTSGGGLSEQY
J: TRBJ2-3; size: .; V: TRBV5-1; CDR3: ASSRNSIPRQALGSTDTQY
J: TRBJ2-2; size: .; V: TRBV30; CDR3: AWSPGVTGELF
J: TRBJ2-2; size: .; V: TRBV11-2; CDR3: ASSTGTAMAGELF
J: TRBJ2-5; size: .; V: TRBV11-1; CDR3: ASSLGTFQETQY
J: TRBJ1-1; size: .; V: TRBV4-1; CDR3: ASSKRGTEAF
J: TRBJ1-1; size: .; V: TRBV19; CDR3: ASSIPQGRGTEAF
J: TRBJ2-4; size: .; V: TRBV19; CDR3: ASSPNRGRGATAKNIQY
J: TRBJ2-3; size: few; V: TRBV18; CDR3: ASSPAGTGNVITQY
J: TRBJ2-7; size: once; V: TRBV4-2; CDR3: ASSQDGTSGYEQY
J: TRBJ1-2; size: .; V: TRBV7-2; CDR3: ASSPDGDYGYT
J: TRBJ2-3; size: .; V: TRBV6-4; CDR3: ASSDSSGGADTQY
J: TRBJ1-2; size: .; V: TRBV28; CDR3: ASRPIQFNYGYT
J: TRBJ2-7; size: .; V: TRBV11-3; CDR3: ASSLAGTESYEQY
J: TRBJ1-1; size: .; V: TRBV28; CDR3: ASSLFAGQGGTEAF
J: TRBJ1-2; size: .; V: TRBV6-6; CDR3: ASSYLGHSNYGYT
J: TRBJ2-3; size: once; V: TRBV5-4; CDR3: ASSSGLAGGSFTDTQY
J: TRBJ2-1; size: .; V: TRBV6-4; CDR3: ASSDSEPNEQF
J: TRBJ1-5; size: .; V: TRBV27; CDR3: ASRTTGAGNQPQH
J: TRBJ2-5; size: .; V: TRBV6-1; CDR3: ASSARDLGETQY
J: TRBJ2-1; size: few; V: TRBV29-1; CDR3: SVERDAAREQF
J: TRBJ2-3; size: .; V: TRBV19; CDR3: ASSMRAGGTDTQY